This T cell receptor (beta chain) was sequenced for a study of breast tumors, draining lymph nodes, adjacent tissues. TCRdb ran MiXCR on the multiplex PCR reads and lists one entry per CDR3 protein. The repertoire holds around 250,000 distinct CDR3 sequences, roughly a third seen once, with under 4.5% in the top ten. Trimming cost V 5 bases and J 8 bases, with 15 bases left between them. The CDR3 extends over 13 amino acids. CDR1 and CDR2 (germline): LNHDA, SQIVND (reference sequence). General study findings and limits: Tumors had less TCR diversity than lymph nodes, more than nontumor tissue.

The sample holds many counts of this clonotype. Its antigen is not known. Samples came from axillary lymph nodes draining the breast cancer. The chain is built from TRBV19 and TRBJ1-2; tentative D call: TRBD1 (6 bases). The sequenced material came from axillary lymph node tissue. The clonotype was recovered from a female donor with breast cancer. Some clones in this sample may be carry-over from other donors' samples. The CDR3 DNA sequence: TGTGCCAGTAGTTCCCAGCGGGGGGCCGGCTACACCTTC. It specifies CASSSQRGAGYTF. The complete variable domain, with remaining parts taken from reference TRBV19 and TRBJ1-2, reads DGGITQSPKYLFRKEGQNVTLSCEQNLNHDAMYWYRQDPGQGLRLIYYSQIVNDFQKGDIAEGYSVSREKKESFPLTVTSAQKNPTAFYLCASSSQRGAGYTFGSGTRLTVV.